What follows are 32 T cell receptor beta chains derived from one specimen sequenced in a study of blood T cell repertoires in COVID-19. Assay used: immunoSEQ multiplex PCR; TCRdb lists only in-frame clones, some missing. The sample contains about 360,000 clones, around 87% of which appear only once. Input material: PBMCs or T cells enriched from blood (not recorded which). These receptors were taken from a middle-aged man in a cohort exposed to, infected with or recovered from COVID-19 (not recorded which).

This chain joins TRBV5-5 and TRBJ2-7, with 7 bases that match TRBD1. Germline V gene sequence: CDR1 SGHKS, CDR2 YYEKEE (reference sequence). V shed 0 bases and J 4 bases; nucleotides not matched to a gene: 10. This CDR3 is 16 amino acids long. This CDR3 reads CASSLGNRGKGYEQYF. CDR3 coding DNA: TGTGCCAGCAGCTTGGGGAACAGGGGAAAGGGATACGAGCAGTACTTC.

J is TRBJ2-7 and V is TRBV30; TRBD2 matches at 11 bases. This CDR3 has 17 amino acids. V shed 0 bases and J 4 bases; nucleotides not matched to a gene: 11. From germline, CDR1 is GTSNPN and CDR2 SVGIG (reference sequence). CDR3 loop: CAWSVWLLAGGGYEQYF. The CDR3 DNA reads TGTGCCTGGAGTGTATGGCTTCTAGCGGGAGGTGGGTACGAGCAGTACTTC.

The chain is built from TRBV6-5 and TRBJ2-2; no definite D call. Looked up from germline, CDR1 is MNHEY and CDR2 is SVGAGI. The CDR3 runs to 14 residues. The V end was cut by 4 bases, the J end by 4 bases, with 10 bases between. The CDR3 protein is CASSSESGTGELFF. CDR3 in DNA: TGTGCCAGCAGTTCCGAATCGGGCACCGGGGAGCTGTTTTTT.

This clone was seen just once. V is TRBV4-1 and J is TRBJ2-1; TRBD2 agrees at 11 bases. The CDR3 extends over 17 amino acids. Germline values: CDR1 MGHRA, CDR2 YSYEKL. Trimming took 4 bases from V and 8 from J; bases not matched to a gene: 13. The CDR3 DNA reads TGCGCCAGCAGCCCCGGGACTAGCGGCACGAAGTCCCATGAGCAGTTCTTC. Encoded protein: CASSPGTSGTKSHEQFF.

The rearrangement joins TRBV9 to TRBJ2-7; no firm D call. The germline gives CDR1 SGDLS, CDR2 YYNGEE. The V end lost 4 bases, the J end lost 2 bases, and 19 bases lay between the germline ends. The CDR3 totals 16 residues. In nucleotides, the CDR3 is TGTGCCAGCAGCCCCTCCTCTAAACGTACCCCCTACGAGCAGTACTTC. Translation gives CASSPSSKRTPYEQYF.

The CDR3 loop is CASSPDRETQPQHF. The CDR3 coding sequence is TGTGCCAGCTCACCAGACAGGGAGACTCAGCCCCAGCATTTT. This rearrangement joins TRBV18 to TRBJ1-5, with TRBD1 identical over 7 bases. Germline CDR1 is KGHSH and CDR2 is LQKENI. V dropped 2 bases and J dropped 6; count of bases not matched to a gene: 4. The length of the CDR3 is 14 residues. The full variable domain, with the rest looked up from reference TRBV18 and TRBJ1-5, is NAGVMQNPRHLVRRRGQEARLRCSPMKGHSHVYWYRQLPEEGLKFMVYLQKENIIDESGMPKERFSAEFPKEGPSILRIQQVVRGDSAAYFCASSPDRETQPQHFGDGTRLSIL.

A few counts support this clone. The gene calls are TRBV30 and TRBJ2-2, with 7 bases matching TRBD1. The V gene end was trimmed by 3 bases and the J gene end by 2 bases; junction bases not matched to a gene: 6. The CDR3 runs 15 residues. Germline V CDR1 and CDR2: GTSNPN, SVGIG (reference sequence). The CDR3 region has the DNA TGTGCCTGGAGGAACCGGGACAGAAACACCGGGGAGCTGTTTTTT. Protein product: CAWRNRDRNTGELFF.

The rearrangement joins TRBV4-1 to TRBJ2-5, with a possible D match to TRBD2 (5 bases). The V and J ends lost 2 bases and 4 bases respectively, with 8 bases between them. The CDR3 is made up of 13 amino acids. Germline V gene sequence: CDR1 MGHRA, CDR2 YSYEKL. DNA for the CDR3: TGCGCCAGCAGCCAAAGAGAGGGAGAGACCCAGTACTTC. It encodes CASSQREGETQYF.

V usage is TRBV25-1 and J usage is TRBJ1-1, with TRBD1 matching 7 bases. The germline gives CDR1 MGHDK, CDR2 SYGVNS. The junction had 3 bases not matched to a gene; V was cut back by 8 bases and J by 9 bases. This CDR3 region has 10 residues. The CDR3 region has the DNA TGTGCCAGCGGGACAGACAAAGCTTTCTTT. It specifies CASGTDKAFF.

The chain has TRBV7-8 and TRBJ2-3; 8 positions match TRBD2. Germline CDR1 is SGHVS and CDR2 is FQNEAQ. This CDR3 region has 14 residues. V dropped 1 base and J dropped 4; count of bases not matched to a gene: 1. The CDR3 reads CASSLVGRADTQYF. The CDR3 nucleotides read TGTGCCAGCAGCTTAGTCGGGAGGGCAGATACGCAGTATTTT.

V is TRBV5-1 and J is TRBJ2-2; D might be TRBD2 (5 bases). Trimming left V 4 bases short and J 0 bases short, with 16 bases between. The germline gives CDR1 SGHRS, CDR2 YFSETQ. The CDR3 extends over 17 amino acids. Here the CDR3 DNA reads TGCGCCAGCAGCCTCTTGGAGCGGCTCGCGAACACCGGGGAGCTGTTTTTT. This codes for CASSLLERLANTGELFF.

The chain recombines TRBV10-3 with TRBJ2-5; 9 bases fit TRBD1. This CDR3 spans 13 amino acids. J was trimmed by 5 bases and V by 8 bases; bases with no gene match: 6. The germline gives CDR1 ENHRY, CDR2 SYGVKD. The CDR3 here is CAIGTGTSETQYF. The DNA of the CDR3 is TGTGCCATCGGGACAGGGACCTCGGAGACCCAGTACTTC.

The chain joins TRBV19 to TRBJ2-3, with D perhaps matching TRBD1 (7 bases). V was pared by 2 bases and J by 5 bases, with 8 bases between. The CDR3 runs 13 residues. CDR1 LNHDA and CDR2 SQIVND come from the germline V gene (reference sequence). CDR3 nucleotide sequence: TGTGCCAGTAGTATACAGGGGGGAGATACGCAGTATTTT. Protein sequence: CASSIQGGDTQYF.

The chain has TRBV5-4 and TRBJ2-1, with a tentative D call TRBD2 (5 bases). Germline lookup yields CDR1 SGHNT and CDR2 YYREEE (reference sequence). The CDR3 is 13 amino acids. Trimming pared 4 bases from V and 7 bases from J, leaving 12 bases between. This chain's CDR3 is CASSLDGGNEQFF. The CDR3 nucleotides read TGTGCCAGCAGCCTGGACGGAGGAAATGAGCAGTTCTTC.

The chain links TRBV6-1 to TRBJ1-2; D gene ambiguous. The ends were cut back, 2 bases at V and 4 bases at J, with 14 bases in the middle. The CDR3 has 15 amino acids. CDR1 and CDR2 from the germline V gene are MNHNS and SASEGT. DNA of the CDR3: TGTGCCAGCAGTGAAACAAGGCTAGCGGGCTATGGCTACACCTTC. Its protein product is CASSETRLAGYGYTF.

This clone was seen only once. J is TRBJ1-2 and V is TRBV28; D is perhaps TRBD1 (6 bases). Germline V gene sequence: CDR1 MDHEN, CDR2 SYDVKM. CDR3 length: 17 amino acids. The V and J ends lost 0 bases and 7 bases respectively, with 21 bases between them. Here the CDR3 DNA reads TGTGCCAGCAGTTTATGGACGGGGGCAGGGAGGGTCGGTGGCTACACCTTC. This codes for CASSLWTGAGRVGGYTF.

The chain recombines TRBV11-3 with TRBJ1-1, with D perhaps matching TRBD1 (5 bases). Germline CDR1 reads SGHNT; CDR2 reads YENEEA. CDR3 size: 13 residues. Trimming took 5 bases from V and 7 from J, leaving 14 bases between them. The DNA for the CDR3 is TGTGCCAGCAGCCAACGGGGGGGAGATGAAGCTTTCTTT. The encoded protein is CASSQRGGDEAFF.

The V call is TRBV10-2, the J call TRBJ2-1, with TRBD2 matching over 12 bases. The CDR3 has 15 residues. CDR1 and CDR2 (germline): WSHSY, SAAADI. The trim removed 7 bases at V and 7 bases at J, leaving 8 bases unmatched. In DNA form, the CDR3 reads TGCGCCAGCAACGGACTAGCGGGACCGGGGAATGAGCAGTTCTTC. Translated, it gives CASNGLAGPGNEQFF.

The gene calls are TRBV30 and TRBJ2-3, with 10 bases lining up with TRBD2. V shed 0 bases and J 4 bases; nucleotides not matched to a gene: 7. This CDR3 contains 16 residues. Germline CDR1 is GTSNPN and CDR2 is SVGIG (reference sequence). The CDR3: CAWSVRPSGSADTQYF. The CDR3 nucleotides are TGTGCCTGGAGTGTAAGGCCTAGCGGGAGTGCAGATACGCAGTATTTT.

The V and J genes are TRBV7-3 and TRBJ2-3; D is perhaps TRBD2 (6 bases). Germline CDR1 and CDR2: SGHTA and FQGTGA. The V gene lost 5 bases and the J gene lost 2 bases, with 11 bases spanning the gap. This CDR3 spans 14 amino acids. In nucleotides, the CDR3 is TGTGCCAGCAGCCAAGGACTATACACAGATACGCAGTATTTT. As protein: CASSQGLYTDTQYF.

The chain recombines TRBV9 with TRBJ2-5; 10 nucleotides match TRBD2. Germline CDR1 and CDR2: SGDLS and YYNGEE. This CDR3 has 20 amino acids. V gave up 0 bases and J gave up 2 bases; unmatched junction bases: 16. The CDR3, as DNA: TGTGCCAGCAGCGTAGGTAATGTAGGGGATGCTAGCGGGAGACAAGAGACCCAGTACTTC. This codes for CASSVGNVGDASGRQETQYF. Full variable domain (rest looked up from reference TRBV9 and TRBJ2-5): DSGVTQTPKHLITATGQRVTLRCSPRSGDLSVYWYQQSLDQGLQFLIQYYNGEERAKGNILERFSAQQFPDLHSELNLSSLELGDSALYFCASSVGNVGDASGRQETQYFGPGTRLLVL.

In this sample, this clone turned up once. The chain joins TRBV18 to TRBJ2-1, with 10 bases matching TRBD2. Germline V gene sequence: CDR1 KGHSH, CDR2 LQKENI. Unmatched junction bases numbered 10, after V lost 4 bases and J lost 1 base. The CDR3 loop spans 18 amino acids. The DNA for the CDR3 is TGTGCCAGCTCACTTAAACTAGCGGGACCGTTATCCTACAATGAGCAGTTCTTC. Its translation is CASSLKLAGPLSYNEQFF.

The CDR3 region has the DNA TGTGCCAGCAGTGAGTGGACAGGGGGGTCTGGCTACACCTTC. Residues: CASSEWTGGSGYTF. The chain combines TRBV2 with TRBJ1-2, with 10 bases that match TRBD1. The CDR3 has 14 amino acids. The germline V gene encodes CDR1 SNHLY and CDR2 FYNNEI. Unmatched junction bases numbered 5, after V lost 3 bases and J lost 7 bases. Full variable domain (missing parts from reference TRBV2 and TRBJ1-2): EPEVTQTPSHQVTQMGQEVILRCVPISNHLYFYWYRQILGQKVEFLVSFYNNEISEKSEIFDDQFSVERPDGSNFTLKIRSTKLEDSAMYFCASSEWTGGSGYTFGSGTRLTVV.

The chain uses TRBV5-4 and TRBJ1-5; D possibly corresponds to TRBD1 (5 bases). Germline V gene lookup returns CDR1 SGHNT and CDR2 YYREEE (reference sequence). This CDR3 is 16 amino acids long. With 0 bases removed from V and 1 base from J, the gap between germline ends came to 11 bases. CDR3 sequence reads: CASSLGGGGSNQPQHF. Written as DNA, the CDR3 is TGTGCCAGCAGCTTGGGCGGGGGGGGAAGCAATCAGCCCCAGCATTTT.

This sequence joins TRBV7-8 and TRBJ1-2; D perhaps matches TRBD1 (5 bases). Looked up from germline, CDR1 is SGHVS and CDR2 is FQNEAQ. CDR3 length: 16 amino acids. V lost 1 base and J lost 8, with 20 bases in between. DNA of the CDR3: TGTGCCAGCAGCTTAGGGGCTCAGGGAGGAAGAGGAGGCTACACCTTC. Amino acids: CASSLGAQGGRGGYTF.

The chain links TRBV6-4 to TRBJ2-2; D unclear. V dropped 6 bases and J dropped 0 bases, with 8 bases sitting between them. The CDR3 is 14 residues long. The germline gives CDR1 MRHNA, CDR2 SNTAGT. The CDR3 region is CASRQTANTGELFF. CDR3 bases: TGTGCCAGCAGACAGACGGCGAACACCGGGGAGCTGTTTTTT.

V is TRBV7-2 and J is TRBJ2-7; 7 positions match TRBD1. Germline trimming cut 4 bases from V and 3 bases from J; bases unmatched to any gene: 6. This CDR3 is built from 14 residues. The germline V gene has CDR1 SGHTA and CDR2 FQGNSA. For the CDR3, the DNA is TGTGCCAGCAGCTACCGACAGGGTGTCTACGAGCAGTACTTC. Protein product: CASSYRQGVYEQYF.

This sequence joins TRBV25-1 and TRBJ2-1, with 9 bases fitting TRBD1. CDR1 and CDR2 from the germline V gene are MGHDK and SYGVNS. This CDR3 has 17 amino acids. V dropped 4 bases and J dropped 6; count of bases not matched to a gene: 13. The CDR3: CASSVLSGTGNFNEQFF. The DNA of the CDR3 is TGTGCCAGCAGTGTCCTTTCCGGGACAGGGAATTTCAATGAGCAGTTCTTC.

J is TRBJ2-5 and V is TRBV5-6, with 7 bases fitting TRBD1. Germline lookup yields CDR1 SGHDT and CDR2 YYEEEE. This CDR3 region has 14 residues. The junction had 5 bases not matched to a gene; V was cut back by 5 bases and J by 1 base. CDR3 in amino acids: CASRQGILQETQYF. The CDR3 DNA follows: TGTGCCAGCAGACAGGGGATTCTCCAAGAGACCCAGTACTTC.

This sequence joins TRBV18 and TRBJ1-1; D not resolved. The CDR3 spans 12 residues. Germline V lookup: CDR1 KGHSH, CDR2 LQKENI. Trimming removed 2 bases from V and 4 bases from J, with 5 bases in between. The CDR3 DNA is TGTGCCAGCTCACCAAGCCCCACTGAAGCTTTCTTT. Amino acids: CASSPSPTEAFF.

The V and J genes are TRBV3-1 (or the pseudogene TRBV3-2) and TRBJ2-3; TRBD2 matches 12 bases. Germline V gene data show CDR1 as LGHDT and CDR2 as YNNKEL (reference sequence). The CDR3 consists of 16 residues. Trimming took 3 bases from V and 3 from J; bases not matched to a gene: 4. The CDR3 coding sequence is TGTGCCAGCAGCCACCGGACTAGCGGGGAAACAGATACGCAGTATTTT. It is translated as CASSHRTSGETDTQYF.

This chain joins TRBV5-1 and TRBJ1-1, with D possibly matching TRBD1 (6 bases). Looked up from germline, CDR1 is SGHRS and CDR2 is YFSETQ. This CDR3 comprises 14 residues. V was pared by 4 bases and J by 4 bases, with 14 bases between. In DNA, the CDR3 is TGCGCCAGCAGCGGGAGGGGGGTGAGCACTGAAGCTTTCTTT. Its translation is CASSGRGVSTEAFF.